The next 21 T cell receptor beta chains were all read from a single sample in a study of naive and memory T cell subsets. Whole-study findings and limits: A few larger clonotypes appeared in naive repertoires, especially CD8, possibly memory cells re-expressing CD45RA.

An equimolar mix of two oligonucleotides served as the beta constant-region primer for TRBC1 and TRBC2. Nested alpha and beta constant-region primers with the SP2 primer drove four PCR rounds on ligated cDNA. TCRdb recomputed calls from the UMI-ligation and nested PCR reads with MiXCR, one row per CDR3 protein. This sample has 98,000 or so distinct CDR3 sequences, with about 10% found just once. These receptors lack a known antigen. The material sequenced was naive CD4+ T cells from blood. The origin of the receptors is a human donor in good health.

The CDR3 loop reads CAWSVGQNSNQPQHF. The CDR3 DNA reads as TGTGCCTGGAGTGTAGGGCAGAATAGCAATCAGCCCCAGCATTTT. The chain couples TRBV30 to TRBJ1-5; D ambiguous. Between the trimmed V and J ends, which lost 0 bases and 0 bases, there was a span of 9 bases. The CDR3 extends over 15 amino acids. Germline V lookup: CDR1 GTSNPN, CDR2 SVGIG (reference sequence). Complete variable domain (other parts from reference TRBV30 and TRBJ1-5): SQTIHQWPATLVQPVGSPLSLECTVEGTSNPNLYWYRQAAGRGLQLLFYSVGIGQISSEVPQNLSASRPQDRQFILSSKKLLLSDSGFYLCAWSVGQNSNQPQHFGDGTRLSIL.

The chain couples TRBV9 to TRBJ2-5; 16 nucleotides agree with TRBD2. Per the germline V gene, CDR1 is SGDLS and CDR2 is YYNGEE. The CDR3 runs 17 residues. The V segment lost 3 bases and the J segment 4 bases; nucleotides outside the gene matches: 6. CDR3 amino acids: CASSGGTSGRATETQYF. The CDR3 nucleotides read TGTGCCAGCAGCGGCGGGACTAGCGGGAGGGCCACAGAGACCCAGTACTTC.

The sample holds a few counts of this clonotype. CDR3 loop: CASSLGGWGTDTQYF. The CDR3 DNA is TGTGCCAGCAGCTTAGGCGGATGGGGCACAGATACGCAGTATTTT. This chain uses TRBV7-2 with TRBJ2-3; D is unclear. There are 15 residues in the CDR3. V was clipped by 1 base and J by 1 base, with 9 bases between them. Per germline, CDR1 SGHTA and CDR2 FQGNSA.

The rearrangement joins TRBV7-2 to TRBJ1-1, with D possibly TRBD1 on 6 matching bases. The CDR3 totals 15 residues. Germline-derived CDR1 and CDR2 are SGHTA and FQGNSA. V was trimmed by 2 bases and J by 4 bases, leaving 14 bases between them. The CDR3 region has the DNA TGTGCCAGCAGCTTAATGGGGGCGCTGGTCACTGAAGCTTTCTTT. Its protein is CASSLMGALVTEAFF.

A word on this clonotype: A read error may explain this, as a much larger clone is one base away. The chain recombines TRBV28 with TRBJ2-7; tentatively, D is TRBD1 or TRBD2 (5 bases each). Between the trimmed V and J ends, which lost 11 bases and 2 bases, there was a span of 19 bases. The CDR3 runs 14 residues. Germline CDR1 and CDR2: MDHEN and SYDVKM. The CDR3: CAGGVPGRPYEQYF. In nucleotides, the CDR3 is TGTGCCGGCGGAGTACCGGGACGGCCCTACGAGCAGTACTTC.

The gene calls are TRBV3-1 and TRBJ1-5, with D hard to call. V dropped 1 base and J dropped 3 bases, with 10 bases sitting between them. The V gene's germline CDR1 is LGHDT and CDR2 YNNKEL (reference sequence). CDR3 length: 15 residues. The CDR3 protein is CASSQAVSSNQPQHF. The DNA for the CDR3 is TGTGCCAGCAGCCAAGCGGTCAGTTCCAATCAGCCCCAGCATTTT.

The chain uses TRBV20-1 and TRBJ1-1, with TRBD1 identical over 7 bases. This CDR3 comprises 15 residues. The V gene end was trimmed by 2 bases and the J gene end by 4 bases; junction bases not matched to a gene: 10. Germline V CDR1 and CDR2: DFQATT, SNEGSKA (reference sequence). The CDR3 spells CSARSFRGSFTEAFF. The CDR3 DNA reads as TGCAGTGCTAGATCCTTCAGGGGGAGTTTCACTGAAGCTTTCTTT.

V gene TRBV15 combines with J gene TRBJ2-7, with D hard to call. V lost 0 bases and J lost 6, with 12 bases in between. The germline gives CDR1 LNHNV, CDR2 YYDKDF (reference sequence). The CDR3 loop spans 14 amino acids. CDR3 coding DNA: TGTGCCACCAGCAGAGATACCCTGGGCGGCGAGCAGTACTTC. The encoded protein is CATSRDTLGGEQYF.

The V gene is TRBV20-1, the J gene TRBJ2-1; 8 bases are a match to TRBD2. With V trimmed by 3 bases and J by 2 bases, 6 bases remained unmatched. This CDR3 region has 15 residues. Germline values: CDR1 DFQATT, CDR2 SNEGSKA (reference sequence). The CDR3 DNA sequence: TGCAGTGCTAGGGGTCCAGCGGGAGCCTACAATGAGCAGTTCTTC. This sequence encodes CSARGPAGAYNEQFF.

The rearrangement uses TRBV6-1 and TRBJ1-5; D uncertain. Trimming took off 3 bases at V and 4 bases at J, with 4 bases between the two ends. The CDR3 runs 12 residues. CDR1 is MNHNS, CDR2 SASEGT, per germline. CDR3: CASSDRNQPQHF. CDR3 DNA: TGTGCCAGCAGTGACAGGAATCAGCCCCAGCATTTT.

The chain couples TRBV29-1 to TRBJ2-4; D is ambiguous. This CDR3 has 13 amino acids. Trimming pared 4 bases from V and 0 bases from J, leaving 7 bases between. In germline, CDR1 is SQVTM, CDR2 ANQGSEA. The CDR3 DNA is TGCAGCGTTGCAGGAAGAGCCAAAAACATTCAGTACTTC. It encodes CSVAGRAKNIQYF.

The sample holds many counts of this clonotype. The rearrangement joins TRBV29-1 to TRBJ2-7; 7 bases align to TRBD1. Germline CDR1 reads SQVTM; CDR2 reads ANQGSEA. V dropped 6 bases and J dropped 0; count of bases not matched to a gene: 5. The CDR3 is 13 amino acids. This chain's CDR3 is CSVRTGGSYEQYF. CDR3 sequence (DNA): TGCAGCGTAAGGACAGGCGGCTCCTACGAGCAGTACTTC.

The sample holds a few counts of this clonotype. V gene TRBV18 combines with J gene TRBJ1-5, with 8 bases aligning to TRBD1. Germline CDR1 reads KGHSH; CDR2 reads LQKENI. Germline trimming cut 2 bases from V and 5 bases from J; bases unmatched to any gene: 8. The CDR3 length is 16 residues. The DNA for the CDR3 is TGTGCCAGCTCACCAGACAGGGGAAGAAGCGATCAGCCCCAGCATTTT. This encodes CASSPDRGRSDQPQHF.

CDR3 in amino acids: CASSYEGIAPRYF. CDR3 bases: TGTGCCAGCAGTTACGAAGGAATAGCCCCTAGGTACTTC. This chain connects TRBV28 to TRBJ2-7, with D hard to call. CDR1 is MDHEN, CDR2 SYDVKM, per germline. The CDR3 is 13 residues long. Trimming cost V 4 bases and J 12 bases, with 19 bases left between them.

Ten or more counts support this clonotype. The CDR3 nucleotides read TGTGCCAGCAGTCCAGACAGGGATGAGACCCAGTACTTC. It yields the protein CASSPDRDETQYF. The V gene is TRBV11-1, the J gene TRBJ2-5; 7 positions agree with TRBD1. The CDR3 has 13 amino acids. Germline CDR1 and CDR2: SGHAT and FQDESV (reference sequence). V was clipped by 6 bases and J by 5 bases; unmatched bases: 6.

There are a few counts of this clonotype. A junction boundary mismatches the germline segment, possibly from a read error. For the CDR3, the DNA is TGTGCCAGCAGCCTTTTTCCGTCGATGGTCTTC. This codes for CASSLFPSMVF. The V gene is TRBV7-2, the J gene TRBJ2-7; unclear D gene. The CDR3 sequence is 11 residues long. Germline CDR1 SGHTA, CDR2 FQGNSA.

J is TRBJ2-3 and V is TRBV10-3; no firm D call. V was clipped by 8 bases and J by 4 bases, with 4 bases between them. Per the germline V gene, CDR1 is ENHRY and CDR2 is SYGVKD. The CDR3 runs to 10 residues. The CDR3 nucleotides are TGTGCCATCGGCCCAGATACGCAGTATTTT. It is translated as CAIGPDTQYF.

For this clonotype: Since no conserved phenylalanine or tryptophan closes the CDR3, a read error is the likely cause. The V call is TRBV11-2, the J call TRBJ2-1, with D hard to call. V was clipped by 5 bases and J by 9 bases, with 14 bases between them. Germline values: CDR1 SGHAT, CDR2 FQNNGV. CDR3 length: 13 residues. The CDR3 nucleotides read TGTGCCAGCAGCCCCCTGACGACACTTGAGCAGTTCCTC. It codes for CASSPLTTLEQFL.

This sequence joins TRBV20-1 and TRBJ2-4, with D tentatively TRBD1 (6 bases). The V end was cut by 6 bases, the J end by 3 bases, with 9 bases between. Germline CDR1 is DFQATT and CDR2 is SNEGSKA (reference sequence). The CDR3 runs to 12 residues. The CDR3 DNA reads TGCAGTGCATCGACAGGCAAAAACATTCAGTACTTC. Translated: CSASTGKNIQYF.

This clonotype showed up just a few times. The J gene is TRBJ2-4, the V gene TRBV14, with D possibly matching TRBD1 (8 bases). Per the germline V gene, CDR1 is SGHDN and CDR2 is FVKESK. V was cut by 3 bases and J by 1 base, with 28 bases left in between. This CDR3 spans 21 amino acids. The CDR3 DNA is TGTGCCAGCAGCCACGGGACTAAGCCCAAGGCAGGGGGCTTGGCCAAAAACATTCAGTACTTC. Its protein product is CASSHGTKPKAGGLAKNIQYF.

There are a few counts of this clonotype. The genes are TRBV25-1 and TRBJ1-1, with TRBD1 identical over 9 bases. This CDR3 region has 15 residues. V lost 5 bases and J lost 7; bases outside the gene matches: 11. Germline lookup yields CDR1 MGHDK and CDR2 SYGVNS. The CDR3 is CASSRPGTGNGEAFF. The CDR3 DNA reads TGTGCCAGCAGTCGTCCCGGGACAGGGAACGGTGAAGCTTTCTTT.